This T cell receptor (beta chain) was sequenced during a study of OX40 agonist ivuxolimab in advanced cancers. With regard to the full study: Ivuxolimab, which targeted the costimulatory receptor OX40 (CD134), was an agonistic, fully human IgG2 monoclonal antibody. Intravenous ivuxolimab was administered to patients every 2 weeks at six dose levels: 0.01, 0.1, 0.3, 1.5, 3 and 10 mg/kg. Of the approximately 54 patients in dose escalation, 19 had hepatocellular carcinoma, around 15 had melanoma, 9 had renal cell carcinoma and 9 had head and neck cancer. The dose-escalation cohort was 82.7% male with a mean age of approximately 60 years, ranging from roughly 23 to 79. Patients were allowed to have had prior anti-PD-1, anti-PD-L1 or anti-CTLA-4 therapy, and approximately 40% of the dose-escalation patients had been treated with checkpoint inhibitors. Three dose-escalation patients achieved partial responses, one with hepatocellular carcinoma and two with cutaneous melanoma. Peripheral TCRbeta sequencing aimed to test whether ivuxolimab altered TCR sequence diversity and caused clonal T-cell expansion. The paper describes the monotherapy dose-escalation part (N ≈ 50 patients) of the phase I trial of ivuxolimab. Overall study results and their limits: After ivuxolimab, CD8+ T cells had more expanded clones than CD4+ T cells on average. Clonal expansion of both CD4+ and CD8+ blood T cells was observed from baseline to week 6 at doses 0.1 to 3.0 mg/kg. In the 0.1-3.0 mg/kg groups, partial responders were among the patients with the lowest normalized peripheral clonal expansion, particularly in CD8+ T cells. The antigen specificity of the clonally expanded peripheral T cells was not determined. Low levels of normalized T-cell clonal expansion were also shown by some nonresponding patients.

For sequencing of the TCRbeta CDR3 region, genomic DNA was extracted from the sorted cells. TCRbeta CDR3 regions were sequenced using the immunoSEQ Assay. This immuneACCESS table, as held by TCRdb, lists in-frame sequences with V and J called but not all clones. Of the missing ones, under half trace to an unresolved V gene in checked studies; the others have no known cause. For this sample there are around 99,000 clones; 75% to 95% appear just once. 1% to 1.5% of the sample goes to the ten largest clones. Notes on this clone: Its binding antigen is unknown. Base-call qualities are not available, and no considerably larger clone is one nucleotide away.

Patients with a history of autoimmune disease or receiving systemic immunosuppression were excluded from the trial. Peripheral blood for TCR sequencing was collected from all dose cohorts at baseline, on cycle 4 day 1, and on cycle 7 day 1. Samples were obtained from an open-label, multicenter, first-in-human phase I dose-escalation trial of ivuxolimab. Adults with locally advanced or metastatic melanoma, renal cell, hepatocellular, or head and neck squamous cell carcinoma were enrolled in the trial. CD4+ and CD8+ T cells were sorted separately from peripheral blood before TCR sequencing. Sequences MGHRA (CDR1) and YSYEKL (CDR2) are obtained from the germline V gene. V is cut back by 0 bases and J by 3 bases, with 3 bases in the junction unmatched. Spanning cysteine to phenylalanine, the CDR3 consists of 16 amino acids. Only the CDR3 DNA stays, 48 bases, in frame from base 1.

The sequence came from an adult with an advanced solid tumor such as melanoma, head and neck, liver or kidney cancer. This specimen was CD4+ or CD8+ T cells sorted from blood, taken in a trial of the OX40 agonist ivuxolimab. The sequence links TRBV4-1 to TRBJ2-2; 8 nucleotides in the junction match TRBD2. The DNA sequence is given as TGCGCCAGCAGCCAAGAAGTAGCGGGGTACACCGGGGAGCTGTTTTTT. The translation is CASSQEVAGYTGELFF.